This T cell receptor (beta chain) was profiled in a study of T cells in Graves' hyperthyroidism and ophthalmopathy. Germline CDR1 SGHRS, CDR2 YFSETQ. V lost 0 bases, J lost 2 bases, and 15 bases lay in between. The CDR3 covers 16 residues. It was RNA transcripts that yielded the amplified TCR beta CDR3 regions. The HTBI set primed first-round TCR CDR3 RT-PCR. TCRdb processed the multiplex PCR reads anew with MiXCR; each CDR3 protein has one entry. The data contain around 260,000 distinct CDR3 sequences, approximately 26% of them singletons. The diagnostic basis comprised clinical symptoms, serum thyroxine and TRAb, thyroid ultrasound and orbital computed tomography. It was 8 to 10 ml of fresh peripheral blood that supplied the PBMCs.

The chain couples TRBV5-1 to TRBJ2-7; D might be TRBD1 (6 bases). The receptor's source is a middle-aged man with Graves' hyperthyroidism that later progressed to Graves' ophthalmopathy. Input material: blood. CDR3 sequence: CASSLVDPPGAYEQYF. For the CDR3, the DNA is TGCGCCAGCAGCTTGGTAGATCCCCCAGGGGCCTACGAGCAGTACTTC.